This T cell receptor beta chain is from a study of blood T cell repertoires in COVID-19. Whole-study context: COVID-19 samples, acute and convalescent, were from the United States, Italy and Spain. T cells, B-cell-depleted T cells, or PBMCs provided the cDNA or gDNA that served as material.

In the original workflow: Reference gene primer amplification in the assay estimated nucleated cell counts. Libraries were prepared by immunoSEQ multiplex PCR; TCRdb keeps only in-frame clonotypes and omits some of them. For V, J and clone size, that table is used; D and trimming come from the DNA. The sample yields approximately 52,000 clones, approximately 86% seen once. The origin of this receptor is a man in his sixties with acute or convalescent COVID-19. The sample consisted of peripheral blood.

CDR3 sequence: CASSLDRAQQFF. DNA of the CDR3: TGTGCCAGCAGCTTAGACAGGGCCCAGCAGTTCTTC. V usage is TRBV7-2 and J usage is TRBJ2-1, with D possibly TRBD1 on 6 matching bases. The CDR3 is 12 residues long. V was pared by 1 base and J by 11 bases, with 9 bases between. Germline assignment: CDR1 SGHTA and CDR2 FQGNSA. Full variable domain (missing parts from reference TRBV7-2 and TRBJ2-1): GAGVSQSPSNKVTEKGKDVELRCDPISGHTALYWYRQSLGQGLEFLIYFQGNSAPDKSGLPSDRFSAERTGGSVSTLTIQRTQQEDSAVYLCASSLDRAQQFFGPGTRLTVL.